This passage covers 4 T cell receptor beta chains from one sample sequenced in a study of CD8+ T cells in alopecia areata (dated by TCRdb to the late 2010s). The time point label of this sample denotes: about 4 weeks on oral tofacitinib. Per the publication, the treatment or condition label means: oral pan-JAK inhibitor, 5-10 mg twice daily. The receptor library was made with the immunoSEQ multiplex PCR assay. For TCR sequencing, RNA was extracted from every sample and reverse transcribed into cDNA to serve as template. TCRdb re-hosts the immuneACCESS table, in-frame sequences only. Its copies lack some clones; in the studies checked, an unresolved V gene accounts for under half of them, and the cause for the rest is not known. The sample contains about 210,000 clones, 64% of them found a single time. The top ten hold about 4% of the sample. Sequenced material: CD4+ T cells sorted from blood, taken at week 4, from a patient treated with tofacitinib. All receptors derive from a human donor with alopecia areata.

The chain uses TRBV30 and TRBJ2-6, with 8 bases that match TRBD1. The length of the CDR3 is 17 residues. CDR1 is GTSNPN and CDR2 is SVGIG in the germline V gene (reference sequence). V was clipped by 3 bases and J by 4 bases; unmatched bases: 11. The CDR3 region is CAWRGRTGYRGANVLTF. The DNA of the CDR3 is TGTGCCTGGAGGGGAAGGACAGGGTATCGCGGGGCCAACGTCCTGACTTTC.

The chain employs TRBV6-5 and TRBJ2-7; 7 nucleotides align to TRBD2. V lost 0 bases, J lost 1 base, and 6 bases stayed unmatched. Per germline, CDR1 MNHEY and CDR2 SVGAGI. CDR3 length equals 16 residues. This CDR3 reads CASSYSGGGFSYEQYF. In nucleotides, the CDR3 is TGTGCCAGCAGTTACTCTGGCGGGGGTTTTTCCTACGAGCAGTACTTC.

This clone was observed a single time. V gene TRBV10-2 combines with J gene TRBJ2-7; 13 nucleotides align to TRBD2. CDR1 is WSHSY, CDR2 SAAADI, per germline. V shed 0 bases, J shed 2 bases, and the junction held 1 base outside the gene matches. There are 16 residues in the CDR3. The CDR3 DNA sequence: TGCGCCAGCAGTGAGTCGGGGACTAGCGGGGCCTACGAGCAGTACTTC. Translating gives CASSESGTSGAYEQYF.

This clone has more than one count but fewer than ten. The chain is built from TRBV7-9 and TRBJ2-2; 7 bases align to TRBD1. The CDR3 totals 14 residues. V lost 3 bases, J lost 4 bases, and 2 bases stayed unmatched. Germline V CDR1 and CDR2: SEHNR, FQNEAQ (reference sequence). Written as DNA, the CDR3 is TGTGCCAGCAGCTTGACAGGGACCACCGGGGAGCTGTTTTTT. Protein sequence: CASSLTGTTGELFF.